The following is a T cell receptor (beta chain) sequence with its context. The data are from a study of blood T cell repertoires in COVID-19. CDR1 is MNHEY, CDR2 SMNVEV, per germline (reference sequence). V dropped 4 bases and J dropped 6; count of bases not matched to a gene: 4. The CDR3 has 15 amino acids. Produced via immunoSEQ multiplex PCR; TCRdb's table is partial and in-frame only. Here the sample spans some 78,000 clones, roughly 88% being singletons. The rearrangement joins TRBV27 to TRBJ1-6, with 9 bases fitting TRBD1. This TCR was sampled from a woman aged 45-65 years in a cohort sampled during active COVID-19. The source material was peripheral blood. The CDR3 DNA sequence: TGTGCCAGCAGTTCTGTACAGGGGGCTAATTCACCCCTCCACTTT. This gives the protein CASSSVQGANSPLHF.